This T cell receptor beta chain was recorded in a study of shared clonotypes between healthy human individuals. In its sample, this clone was seen a few times. Only in-frame clones appear in the TCRdb table, and some are missing; sequencing was by immunoSEQ multiplex PCR. The repertoire holds hundreds of thousands of clones, with about three quarters as singletons. Between the trimmed V and J ends, which lost 4 bases and 5 bases, there was a span of 5 bases. The germline gives CDR1 ENHRY, CDR2 SYGVKD. The CDR3 has 11 amino acids. Sample: memory CD4+ T cells sorted from blood. Regarding subset: CD45RA-negative fraction. This sequence was found in a woman aged 25-40 years in good health. This sequence joins TRBV10-3 and TRBJ2-5; D remains unclear. CDR3 sequence: CAISVGETQYF. The CDR3, as DNA: TGTGCCATCAGTGTAGGTGAGACCCAGTACTTC.